This record looks at one T cell receptor beta chain sequence and its context. The study recruited people aged about 18 to 89 years across about 25 US areas. Categorization into cohorts depended on clinical history that participants reported. This record comes from a study of blood T cell repertoires in COVID-19. The J segment lost 0 bases and the V segment lost 4 bases, leaving 7 bases of the junction unmatched. The CDR3 loop spans 18 amino acids. Germline V gene sequence: CDR1 SEHNR, CDR2 FQNEAQ (reference sequence). This table comes from immunoSEQ multiplex PCR, and its TCRdb copy is limited to in-frame clones, with some not included. The table records approximately 400,000 clones, roughly 91% of them present only once.

The specimen sequenced was PBMCs or T cells enriched from blood (not recorded which). The source is a woman between 18 and 30 years old who had recovered from COVID-19. This chain uses TRBV7-9 with TRBJ2-1; TRBD2 matches 12 bases. The CDR3 nucleotides are TGTGCCAGCAGCTCGACTAGCGGGGGAGCCAACTCCTACAATGAGCAGTTCTTC. Translating it yields CASSSTSGGANSYNEQFF.